This record covers a single TCR beta chain. Its binding antigen is unknown. Per-base qualities were not stored, and no clone one base away is much larger. This specimen comes from a study of OX40 agonist ivuxolimab in advanced cancers. Study-level background: Ivuxolimab was a fully human IgG2 agonistic monoclonal antibody targeting the costimulatory receptor OX40 (CD134). Intravenous ivuxolimab was administered to patients every 2 weeks at six dose levels: 0.01, 0.1, 0.3, 1.5, 3 and 10 mg/kg. Among the approximately 50 dose-escalation patients, roughly 20 had hepatocellular carcinoma, around 15 melanoma, 9 renal cell carcinoma and 9 head and neck cancer. In the dose-escalation cohort, 82.7% of patients were male, and the mean age was roughly 60 years, with a range of about 20 to 79. Patients were allowed to have had prior anti-PD-1, anti-PD-L1 or anti-CTLA-4 therapy, and around two fifths of the dose-escalation patients had been treated with checkpoint inhibitors. Partial responses occurred in three dose-escalation patients: two with cutaneous melanoma and one with hepatocellular carcinoma. The point of sequencing TCRbeta in the periphery was to test whether ivuxolimab changed TCR sequence diversity and drove clonal T-cell expansion. The paper reports the monotherapy dose-escalation portion (N of about 47 patients) of the phase I ivuxolimab trial. Results and caveats for the whole study, not just this receptor: In partial responders in the 0.1-3.0 mg/kg groups, normalized peripheral clonal expansion was found to be among the lowest, especially among CD8+ T cells. After ivuxolimab, CD8+ T cells had more expanded clones than CD4+ T cells on average. The antigen specificity of the peripheral T cells that underwent clonal expansion was not determined. Clonal expansion of both CD4+ and CD8+ blood T cells was observed from baseline to week 6 at doses 0.1 to 3.0 mg/kg. Low levels of normalized T-cell clonal expansion were also seen in some nonresponding patients.

Genomic DNA was isolated from the sorted cells so that the TCRbeta CDR3 region could be sequenced. The immunoSEQ Assay was used to sequence the TCRbeta CDR3 regions. TCRdb retrieved this table from immuneACCESS and kept in-frame rearrangements only. Not all clones are present; in checked studies, unresolved V genes account for under half, and no reason is known for the remainder. The sample profile shows about 69,000 clones; 90% of them were found once. 10% to 13% of the sample is held by the ten biggest clonotypes. V trim: 4 bases; J trim: 8 bases; unmatched bases: 6. The CDR3, from cysteine to phenylalanine, totals 13 residues. Of the read, only the CDR3 DNA is kept; its 39 bases are in frame from base 1. The germline V gene provides CDR1 KGHSH and CDR2 LQKENI. Patients with autoimmune disease history or receiving systemic immunosuppression were excluded from the trial. Peripheral blood for TCR sequencing was collected from all dose cohorts at baseline, on cycle 4 day 1, and on cycle 7 day 1. Samples came from an open-label, multicenter, first-in-human phase I dose-escalation trial of ivuxolimab. Adults with locally advanced or metastatic melanoma, renal cell, hepatocellular, or head and neck squamous cell carcinoma were enrolled in the trial. Before TCR sequencing, CD4+ and CD8+ T cells were separately sorted from peripheral blood.

The sample was CD4+ or CD8+ T cells sorted from blood, taken in a trial of the OX40 agonist ivuxolimab. The source is an adult with an advanced solid tumor such as melanoma, head and neck, liver or kidney cancer. The sequence joins TRBV18 to TRBJ1-2, and TRBD1 aligns with 8 junction nucleotides. At the DNA level, the sequence is TGTGCCAGCTCACGGCAGGGGGCAGACGGCTACACCTTC. Its protein is CASSRQGADGYTF.